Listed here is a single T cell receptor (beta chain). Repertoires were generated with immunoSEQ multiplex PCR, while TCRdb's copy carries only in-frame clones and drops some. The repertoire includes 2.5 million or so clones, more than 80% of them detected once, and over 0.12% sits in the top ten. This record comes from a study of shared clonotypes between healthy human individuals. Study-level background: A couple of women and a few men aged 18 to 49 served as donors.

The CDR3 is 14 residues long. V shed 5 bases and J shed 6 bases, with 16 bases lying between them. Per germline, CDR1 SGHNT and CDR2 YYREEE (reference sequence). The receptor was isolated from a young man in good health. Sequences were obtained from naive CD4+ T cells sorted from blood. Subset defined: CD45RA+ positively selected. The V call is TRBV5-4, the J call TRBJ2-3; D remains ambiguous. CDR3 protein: CASSPTKSGDTQYF. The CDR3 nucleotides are TGTGCCAGCAGTCCTACTAAGAGTGGGGATACGCAGTATTTT.